This T cell receptor (beta chain) was sequenced for a study of blood T cell repertoires in COVID-19. Study in general: COVID-19 samples collected from the United States, Italy and Spain covered acute and convalescent phases. PBMCs, B-cell-depleted T cells, or T cells were the source of the cDNA or gDNA that made up the material.

Trimming cost V 5 bases and J 2 bases, with 12 bases left between them. The CDR3 has 14 amino acids. CDR1 and CDR2 from the germline V gene are GTSNPN and SVGIG (reference sequence). In the original workflow: Reference gene primer amplification yielded estimated nucleated cell counts. TCRdb's table, derived via immunoSEQ multiplex PCR, lists solely in-frame clones and lacks some. For V, J and clone size, that table is used; D and trimming come from the DNA. The sample has roughly 32,000 clones; over 75% are singletons. Sequenced input: peripheral blood. The chain carries TRBV30 and TRBJ2-2; tentatively, D is TRBD2 (6 bases). The receptor's source is a man in his 60s with active COVID-19. This chain's CDR3 is CAWGRDRNTGELFF. In DNA form, the CDR3 reads TGTGCCTGGGGGCGGGACCGAAACACCGGGGAGCTGTTTTTT.